This is a list of T cell receptor beta chains from one sample in a study of blood T cell repertoires in COVID-19. TCRdb's copy holds only in-frame clones and misses some; the assay was immunoSEQ multiplex PCR. Counted here are 400,000 or so clones, about 92% occurring once; the ten biggest clones make up about 0.57%. Sequencing was performed on PBMCs or T cells enriched from blood (not recorded which). The receptors derive from a man younger than 35 who had recovered from COVID-19. Each CDR3 is given with its conserved first and last residue. Each record gives: clone size, D gene, CDR3 length, V gene, CDR3 protein. A D gene is named only where the DNA matches it firmly. The size field is filled for only some rows; it gives once, few, many or a size class.

clone size: NA
D gene: NA
CDR3 length: 15
V gene: TRBV5-5
CDR3 protein: CASSWSPGRTDTQYF

clone size: NA
D gene: NA
CDR3 length: 15
V gene: TRBV3-1/TRBV3-2
CDR3 protein: CASSQGGTYNSPLHF

clone size: NA
D gene: NA
CDR3 length: 18
V gene: TRBV4-1
CDR3 protein: CASSQGTGGRLAPFQQYF

clone size: NA
D gene: TRBD1
CDR3 length: 16
V gene: TRBV9
CDR3 protein: CASTPPGQGSATEAFF

clone size: NA
D gene: TRBD2
CDR3 length: 15
V gene: TRBV19
CDR3 protein: CASSIGLAGGSEQFF

clone size: NA
D gene: TRBD1
CDR3 length: 18
V gene: TRBV23-1
CDR3 protein: CASSQSFPRGHDNSPLHF

clone size: NA
D gene: NA
CDR3 length: 11
V gene: TRBV20-1
CDR3 protein: CSARDLTEAFF

clone size: NA
D gene: TRBD1
CDR3 length: 15
V gene: TRBV5-1
CDR3 protein: CASSWTGLNTGELFF

clone size: NA
D gene: TRBD2
CDR3 length: 15
V gene: TRBV2
CDR3 protein: CASRHERDVSYEQYF

clone size: few
D gene: NA
CDR3 length: 12
V gene: TRBV3-1/TRBV3-2
CDR3 protein: CASSQGLRRLFF